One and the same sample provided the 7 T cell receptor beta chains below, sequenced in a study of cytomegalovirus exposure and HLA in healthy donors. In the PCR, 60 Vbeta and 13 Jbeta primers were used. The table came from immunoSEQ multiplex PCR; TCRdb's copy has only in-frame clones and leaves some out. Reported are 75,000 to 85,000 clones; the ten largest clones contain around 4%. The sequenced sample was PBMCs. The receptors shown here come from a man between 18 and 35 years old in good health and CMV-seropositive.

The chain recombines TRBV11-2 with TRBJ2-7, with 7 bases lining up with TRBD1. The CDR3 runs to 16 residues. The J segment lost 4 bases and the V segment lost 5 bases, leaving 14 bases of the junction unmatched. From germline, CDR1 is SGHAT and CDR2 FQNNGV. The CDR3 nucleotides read TGTGCCAGCAGCCTCGAAAGGGGGCAGATCGGTTACGAGCAGTACTTC. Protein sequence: CASSLERGQIGYEQYF.

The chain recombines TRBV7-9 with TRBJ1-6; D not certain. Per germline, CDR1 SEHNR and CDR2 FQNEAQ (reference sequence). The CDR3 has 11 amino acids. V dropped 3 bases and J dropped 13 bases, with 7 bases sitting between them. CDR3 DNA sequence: TGTGCCAGCAGCTTCCCGGGGCCCCTCCACTTT. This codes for CASSFPGPLHF.

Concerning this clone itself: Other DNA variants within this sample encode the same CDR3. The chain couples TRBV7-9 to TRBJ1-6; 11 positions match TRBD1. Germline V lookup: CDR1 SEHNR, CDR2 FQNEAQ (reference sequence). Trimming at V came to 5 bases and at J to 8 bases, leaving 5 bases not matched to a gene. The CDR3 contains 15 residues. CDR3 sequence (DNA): TGTGCCAGCAGCCCAGGGGACAGGGGGTATTCACCCCTCCACTTT. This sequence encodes CASSPGDRGYSPLHF. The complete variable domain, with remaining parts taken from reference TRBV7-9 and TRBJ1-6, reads DTGVSQNPRHKITKRGQNVTFRCDPISEHNRLYWYRQTLGQGPEFLTYFQNEAQLEKSRLLSDRFSAERPKGSFSTLEIQRTEQGDSAMYLCASSPGDRGYSPLHFGNGTRLTVT.

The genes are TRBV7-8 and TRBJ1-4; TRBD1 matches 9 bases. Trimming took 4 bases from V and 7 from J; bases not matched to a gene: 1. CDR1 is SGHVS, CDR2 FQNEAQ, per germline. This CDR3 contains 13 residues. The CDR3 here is CASSWDRVEKLFF. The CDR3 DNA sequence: TGTGCCAGCAGCTGGGACAGGGTTGAAAAACTGTTTTTT.

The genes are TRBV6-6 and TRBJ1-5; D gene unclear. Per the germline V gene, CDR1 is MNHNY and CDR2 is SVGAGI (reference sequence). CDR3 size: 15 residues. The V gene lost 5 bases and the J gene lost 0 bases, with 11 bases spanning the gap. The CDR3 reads CASSTAGYSNQPQHF. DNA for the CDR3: TGTGCCAGCAGTACGGCGGGGTATAGCAATCAGCCCCAGCATTTT.

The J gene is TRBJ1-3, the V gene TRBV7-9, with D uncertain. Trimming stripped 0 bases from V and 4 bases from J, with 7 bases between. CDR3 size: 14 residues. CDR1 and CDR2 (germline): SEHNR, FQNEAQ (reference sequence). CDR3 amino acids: CASSLARRGNTIYF. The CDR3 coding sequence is TGTGCCAGCAGCTTAGCCCGGAGGGGAAACACCATATATTTT.

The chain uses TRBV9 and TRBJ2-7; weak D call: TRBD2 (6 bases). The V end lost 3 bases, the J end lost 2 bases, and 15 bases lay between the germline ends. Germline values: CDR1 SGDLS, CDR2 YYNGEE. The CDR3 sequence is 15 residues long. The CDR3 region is CASSAWDSPTYEQYF. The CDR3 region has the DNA TGTGCCAGCAGCGCTTGGGACTCCCCCACCTACGAGCAGTACTTC.